The 27 T cell receptor beta chains given below trace back to one sample, sequenced in a study of blood T cell repertoires in COVID-19. Only in-frame clones appear in the TCRdb table, and some are missing; sequencing was by immunoSEQ multiplex PCR. This sample has 60,000 to 80,000 clones, with roughly 84% found just once. Input material: peripheral blood. The receptors stem from a man aged 45-65 years with active COVID-19.

This clone was seen only a few times. The rearrangement uses TRBV9 and TRBJ2-2; 9 nucleotides agree with TRBD1. The CDR3 consists of 16 residues. Trimming took 3 bases from V and 3 from J; bases not matched to a gene: 6. Germline CDR1 and CDR2: SGDLS and YYNGEE. The CDR3 nucleotides are TGTGCCAGCAGCGCTTGGGGACAGGGACACACCGGGGAGCTGTTTTTT. Protein sequence: CASSAWGQGHTGELFF.

This clone occurred a few times. The V and J genes are TRBV5-6 and TRBJ2-7; no clear D. The CDR3 sequence is 13 residues long. V dropped 3 bases and J dropped 0 bases, with 7 bases sitting between them. The germline V gene encodes CDR1 SGHDT and CDR2 YYEEEE. The CDR3 coding sequence is TGTGCCAGCAGCTCGTCTAGCTCCTACGAGCAGTACTTC. Protein: CASSSSSSYEQYF.

The table lists this clone with a count of one. V gene TRBV7-2 combines with J gene TRBJ1-4, with 8 nucleotides matching TRBD1. Germline V gene sequence: CDR1 SGHTA, CDR2 FQGNSA. Trimming took 5 bases from V and 6 from J; bases not matched to a gene: 14. The CDR3 is 17 residues long. CDR3 amino acids: CASSAQRVGTGDEKLFF. In nucleotides, the CDR3 is TGTGCCAGCAGCGCCCAAAGGGTGGGGACAGGAGATGAAAAACTGTTTTTT.

The chain uses TRBV6-2 or TRBV6-3 and TRBJ2-1, with TRBD2 matching over 7 bases. The CDR3 spans 18 residues. Germline trimming cut 0 bases from V and 7 bases from J; bases unmatched to any gene: 15. Germline V gene data show CDR1 as MNHEY and CDR2 as SVGEGT. This chain's CDR3 is CASSYSKYPGLGGNEQFF. The CDR3 DNA reads as TGTGCCAGCAGTTACTCGAAGTATCCGGGACTGGGGGGGAATGAGCAGTTCTTC.

This sequence joins TRBV7-9 and TRBJ1-2; unclear D gene. The CDR3 is 16 residues long. The germline V gene has CDR1 SEHNR and CDR2 FQNEAQ (reference sequence). Trimming removed 5 bases at V and 1 base at J, with 17 bases between. The CDR3 bases are TGTGCCAGCAGCCCCGCGGGGTCTGCCGGTAACTATGGCTACACCTTC. Encoded protein: CASSPAGSAGNYGYTF.

In its sample, this clone was seen a few times. The chain has TRBV5-1 and TRBJ2-7; D may be TRBD2 (5 bases). With 2 bases removed from V and 3 bases from J, the gap between germline ends came to 12 bases. Looked up from germline, CDR1 is SGHRS and CDR2 is YFSETQ. The CDR3 sequence is 14 residues long. The DNA for the CDR3 is TGCGCCAGCAGCTTAGGGTCCCGGGGCTACGAGCAGTACTTC. Translation: CASSLGSRGYEQYF.

As DNA, the CDR3 is TGTGCCAGCAGCCAAGTTCGGGGGACGGACACCGGGGAGCTGTTTTTT. This gives the protein CASSQVRGTDTGELFF. This chain joins TRBV14 and TRBJ2-2, with D perhaps matching TRBD2 (6 bases). Germline values: CDR1 SGHDN, CDR2 FVKESK. The CDR3 extends over 16 amino acids. V lost 1 base and J lost 3, with 12 bases in between.

This clone occurred once. J is TRBJ2-7 and V is TRBV5-6; possibly TRBD2 for D (5 bases). V lost 0 bases and J lost 0, with 10 bases in between. The CDR3 sequence is 15 residues long. Per the germline V gene, CDR1 is SGHDT and CDR2 is YYEEEE. This CDR3 reads CASSLDPGSSYEQYF. DNA of the CDR3: TGTGCCAGCAGCTTGGATCCGGGAAGCTCCTACGAGCAGTACTTC. Using reference TRBV5-6 and TRBJ2-7 for the parts outside the CDR3, the full variable domain is DAGVTQSPTHLIKTRGQQVTLRCSPKSGHDTVSWYQQALGQGPQFIFQYYEEEERQRGNFPDRFSGHQFPNYSSELNVNALLLGDSALYLCASSLDPGSSYEQYFGPGTRLTVT.

The genes are TRBV5-1 and TRBJ1-2; unclear D gene. With 0 bases removed from V and 3 bases from J, the gap between germline ends came to 12 bases. The CDR3 has 15 residues. The germline V gene has CDR1 SGHRS and CDR2 YFSETQ. The DNA for the CDR3 is TGCGCCAGCAGCTTGGGGGCTCGACCGCACTATGGCTACACCTTC. Protein: CASSLGARPHYGYTF.

The genes are TRBV7-2 and TRBJ2-3; D might be TRBD2 (7 bases). With 3 bases removed from V and 0 bases from J, the gap between germline ends came to 13 bases. This CDR3 is built from 16 residues. CDR1 is SGHTA and CDR2 is FQGNSA in the germline V gene. This CDR3 is CASSLGRGASTDTQYF. As DNA, the CDR3 is TGTGCCAGCAGCTTGGGACGGGGGGCGAGCACAGATACGCAGTATTTT.

The chain joins TRBV6-1 to TRBJ1-3, with TRBD1 matching 9 bases. Germline V lookup: CDR1 MNHNS, CDR2 SASEGT. The trim removed 3 bases at V and 7 bases at J, leaving 13 bases unmatched. The CDR3 runs 17 residues. CDR3 residues: CASSDMFRGQGRNTIYF. The CDR3 DNA is TGTGCCAGCAGTGACATGTTCCGGGGACAGGGAAGGAACACCATATATTTT.

The V call is TRBV29-1, the J call TRBJ2-3; 9 bases fit TRBD1. The junction had 26 bases not matched to a gene; V was cut back by 4 bases and J by 3 bases. The CDR3 sequence is 21 residues long. From germline, CDR1 is SQVTM and CDR2 ANQGSEA. CDR3 in amino acids: CSVGLRPGQGSRQSPTDTQYF. In nucleotides, the CDR3 is TGCAGCGTTGGCCTTAGACCGGGACAGGGTTCTCGGCAGAGTCCGACAGATACGCAGTATTTT.

This chain connects TRBV6-5 to TRBJ1-1, with D maybe TRBD1 (5 bases). This CDR3 region has 14 residues. V lost 5 bases and J 0 bases, leaving 10 bases between the germline ends. Germline assignment: CDR1 MNHEY and CDR2 SVGAGI. The DNA for the CDR3 is TGTGCCAGCAGTCGCGACAGCCTGAACACTGAAGCTTTCTTT. Its translation: CASSRDSLNTEAFF.

The chain couples TRBV18 to TRBJ2-7; TRBD2 aligns across 13 bases. This CDR3 is built from 17 residues. The germline gives CDR1 KGHSH, CDR2 LQKENI. V gave up 5 bases and J gave up 3 bases; unmatched junction bases: 10. CDR3 in DNA: TGTGCCAGCTCATCCCAGACTAGCGGGGGGCCTTACTACGAGCAGTACTTC. It translates to CASSSQTSGGPYYEQYF.

This chain links TRBV5-1 with TRBJ2-6; TRBD1 matches at 7 bases. Trimming at V came to 6 bases and at J to 1 base, leaving 10 bases not matched to a gene. Germline lookup yields CDR1 SGHRS and CDR2 YFSETQ. The CDR3 has 17 residues. The CDR3 spells CASTRDSTFSGANVLTF. The CDR3 DNA reads as TGCGCCAGCACCCGGGACAGCACTTTTTCTGGGGCCAACGTCCTGACTTTC.

The V call is TRBV3-1 (or the pseudogene TRBV3-2), the J call TRBJ2-3, with 12 bases lining up with TRBD2. The J segment lost 7 bases and the V segment lost 0 bases, leaving 5 bases of the junction unmatched. The CDR3 length is 16 residues. Germline assignment: CDR1 LGHDT and CDR2 YNNKEL (reference sequence). CDR3 coding DNA: TGTGCCAGCAGCCAAGACTGGACTAGCGGGACGAATACGCAGTATTTT. Its protein is CASSQDWTSGTNTQYF.

The V gene is TRBV4-1, the J gene TRBJ1-1, with D possibly matching TRBD1 (6 bases). The germline V gene encodes CDR1 MGHRA and CDR2 YSYEKL. The CDR3 spans 18 residues. Trimming left V 3 bases short and J 4 bases short, with 24 bases between. The CDR3 region is CASSHGGPRVRAGTEAFF. The CDR3 DNA follows: TGCGCCAGCAGCCATGGGGGCCCGAGGGTGCGTGCGGGCACTGAAGCTTTCTTT.

This chain uses TRBV14 with TRBJ2-5, with unresolved D. V lost 4 bases and J lost 2, with 5 bases in between. Germline V lookup: CDR1 SGHDN, CDR2 FVKESK. There are 12 residues in the CDR3. CDR3 in amino acids: CASSLRQETQYF. CDR3 DNA: TGTGCCAGCAGCCTCAGACAAGAGACCCAGTACTTC. Based on the CDR3 plus reference TRBV14 and TRBJ2-5, the full variable domain is EAGVTQFPSHSVIEKGQTVTLRCDPISGHDNLYWYRRVMGKEIKFLLHFVKESKQDESGMPNNRFLAERTGGTYSTLKVQPAELEDSGVYFCASSLRQETQYFGPGTRLLVL.

The chain carries TRBV6-2 or TRBV6-3 and TRBJ1-5; 7 nucleotides match TRBD1. Germline V gene lookup returns CDR1 MNHEY and CDR2 SVGEGT. CDR3 size: 15 residues. Trimming cost V 3 bases and J 6 bases; bases outside gene matches: 8. This CDR3 reads CASSYGQGVFQPQHF. In DNA form, the CDR3 reads TGTGCCAGCAGTTATGGGCAGGGGGTTTTTCAGCCCCAGCATTTT.

CDR3 in amino acids: CASSLSGQGLDGYTF. CDR3 DNA sequence: TGCGCCAGCAGCTTGTCGGGACAGGGGTTGGATGGCTACACCTTC. The V gene is TRBV5-1, the J gene TRBJ1-2; TRBD1 aligns across 10 bases. Looked up from germline, CDR1 is SGHRS and CDR2 is YFSETQ. Trimming took 1 base from V and 6 from J; bases not matched to a gene: 6. The CDR3 totals 15 residues.

The chain links TRBV11-2 to TRBJ1-2; 11 bases align to TRBD1. Germline-derived CDR1 and CDR2 are SGHAT and FQNNGV. The ends lost 6 bases at V and 7 bases at J; junction bases unmatched: 7. This CDR3 has 14 residues. CDR3 nucleotides: TGTGCCAGCAGTCCCGGACAGGGGGCTGGTGGCTACACCTTC. Its protein product is CASSPGQGAGGYTF.

The J gene is TRBJ2-1, the V gene TRBV7-2; D might be TRBD1 (6 bases). The V end was cut by 4 bases, the J end by 7 bases, with 17 bases between. Germline V gene lookup returns CDR1 SGHTA and CDR2 FQGNSA. CDR3 length: 15 residues. Here the CDR3 reads CASSSQGMVRNEQFF. The DNA for the CDR3 is TGTGCCAGCAGCTCACAGGGTATGGTCAGAAATGAGCAGTTCTTC.

V and J are TRBV7-2 and TRBJ1-5; possibly TRBD1 for D (6 bases). Germline V gene sequence: CDR1 SGHTA, CDR2 FQGNSA. The CDR3 is made up of 17 amino acids. V was clipped by 5 bases and J by 1 base, with 18 bases between them. The CDR3 DNA reads TGTGCCAGCAGCCAAAGCGGTCTGGGGGCCAGCAATCAGCCCCAGCATTTT. Its translation: CASSQSGLGASNQPQHF.

V usage is TRBV5-6 and J usage is TRBJ2-4, with TRBD1 matching over 12 bases. The CDR3 loop spans 16 amino acids. The trim removed 4 bases at V and 5 bases at J, leaving 7 bases unmatched. CDR1 is SGHDT and CDR2 is YYEEEE in the germline V gene. The CDR3 reads CASSPRDRGRENIQYF. CDR3 nucleotides: TGTGCCAGCAGCCCCCGGGACAGGGGGCGGGAAAACATTCAGTACTTC.

The chain employs TRBV19 and TRBJ1-5; D remains ambiguous. Trimming removed 1 base from V and 2 bases from J, with 9 bases in between. Germline V lookup: CDR1 LNHDA, CDR2 SQIVND (reference sequence). The CDR3 length is 15 residues. The CDR3 bases are TGTGCCAGTAGTATAGTGCGGGGAGGCAATCAGCCCCAGCATTTT. Protein product: CASSIVRGGNQPQHF.

The chain recombines TRBV7-9 with TRBJ2-5, with 9 positions matching TRBD2. V lost 2 bases and J lost 1; bases outside the gene matches: 2. The V gene's germline CDR1 is SEHNR and CDR2 FQNEAQ (reference sequence). The CDR3 runs to 15 residues. In DNA form, the CDR3 reads TGTGCCAGCAGCTTACCGCGGGAGGGCCAAGAGACCCAGTACTTC. The encoded protein is CASSLPREGQETQYF.

V gene TRBV6-2 or TRBV6-3 combines with J gene TRBJ1-2, with unresolved D. The CDR3 is made up of 17 amino acids. Germline V gene lookup returns CDR1 MNHEY and CDR2 SVGEGT. Between the trimmed V and J ends, which lost 0 bases and 2 bases, there was a span of 16 bases. The CDR3 protein is CASSYSAQLGGNYGYTF. The CDR3, as DNA: TGTGCCAGCAGTTACTCGGCTCAATTGGGAGGAAACTATGGCTACACCTTC.